These 4 T cell receptor beta chains came from one sample sequenced in a study of blood T cells in healthy people across ages. Primers used in a second PCR of about 6 to 12 cycles were a sample-barcoded 5' primer and a J-beta primer mix. TCRdb redid the calling of the 5' RACE reads with MiXCR, one entry per CDR3 protein. Of approximately 700,000 distinct CDR3 sequences listed, about 30% are singletons. Sequencing was carried out using blood. These receptors were obtained from a woman of 80 years or more in good health.

This clonotype has ten or more counts. The chain employs TRBV30 and TRBJ1-1; 10 bases align to TRBD1. The germline gives CDR1 GTSNPN, CDR2 SVGIG (reference sequence). V lost 5 bases and J lost 4; bases outside the gene matches: 13. The CDR3 loop spans 16 amino acids. CDR3 amino acids: CAWYRKTGGSGTEAFF. CDR3 in DNA: TGTGCCTGGTATAGGAAGACAGGGGGCTCGGGCACTGAAGCTTTCTTT.

This clonotype was seen ten or more times. The chain employs TRBV5-6 and TRBJ2-1; the D is unclear. V lost 2 bases, J lost 2 bases, and 11 bases lay in between. The CDR3 totals 15 residues. Per the germline V gene, CDR1 is SGHDT and CDR2 is YYEEEE. In DNA, the CDR3 is TGTGCCAGCAGCTTCGTAGGGTTTGCCTACAATGAGCAGTTCTTC. Its protein product is CASSFVGFAYNEQFF.

This clonotype was counted ten times or more. This chain connects TRBV11-2 to TRBJ1-1; D gene ambiguous. Germline CDR1 SGHAT, CDR2 FQNNGV. Trimming cost V 0 bases and J 1 base, with 9 bases left between them. The CDR3 is 15 residues long. CDR3 amino acids: CASSLEGIANTEAFF. The CDR3 DNA sequence: TGTGCCAGCAGCTTAGAAGGCATCGCGAACACTGAAGCTTTCTTT.

The chain is built from TRBV6-5 and TRBJ2-4; no reliable D call. The J call is doubtful: the DNA matches TRBJ2-7 better. The CDR3 loop spans 11 amino acids. Germline V gene lookup returns CDR1 MNHEY and CDR2 SVGAGI. CDR3: CASDPSYEQYF. DNA of the CDR3: TGTGCCAGCGACCCTTCCTACGAGCAGTACTTC.